These 3 T cell receptor beta chains share one sample of origin, sequenced in a study of cytomegalovirus exposure and HLA in healthy donors. The PCR made use of 60 Vbeta and 13 Jbeta primers. Data came from immunoSEQ multiplex PCR; TCRdb stores just in-frame clones and leaves some out. The sample shows about 120,000 clones, approximately 15% of them seen only once. What was sequenced was PBMCs. Receptors were obtained from a woman aged 18 to 35 in good health and CMV-seronegative.

To note about this clone: One end of the junction is discordant with germline, which a read error may explain. This specimen includes other DNA sequences encoding the same CDR3. The J gene is TRBJ2-7, the V gene TRBV30; no firm D call. In germline, CDR1 is GTSNPN, CDR2 SVGIG (reference sequence). The CDR3 sequence is 15 residues long. The CDR3 nucleotides read TGTGCTTGGAGTGTAAATGCAGGTTTCGCCTACGAGCAGTACTTC. Translation gives CAWSVNAGFAYEQYF.

This clone has only a few counts. The chain joins TRBV2 to TRBJ2-5, with D possibly matching TRBD1 (6 bases). The DNA end is more similar to TRBJ2-7, so the J call may be wrong. Germline-derived CDR1 and CDR2 are SNHLY and FYNNEI. The CDR3 consists of 13 residues. The CDR3 DNA reads TGTGCCAGCATGGGGACACCAACCTACGAGCAGTACTTC. The encoded protein is CASMGTPTYEQYF.

J is TRBJ1-1 and V is TRBV15; tentative D call: TRBD1 (5 bases). V lost 0 bases to trimming and J lost 6 bases, with 14 bases between them. The CDR3 has 15 amino acids. Germline lookup yields CDR1 LNHNV and CDR2 YYDKDF (reference sequence). The CDR3 bases are TGTGCCACCAGCAGAGATCTGTCGGCGGGGGCTGAAGCTTTCTTT. Its translation: CATSRDLSAGAEAFF.